What follows is one T cell receptor (beta chain) and its context. The target antigen is unknown. These data come from a study of Ad26.COV2.S vaccination and SARS-CoV-2 variants. Study-level results: Spike-specific CD8+ and CD4+ T cell responses reportedly showed substantial breadth after vaccination. The placebo group had lower spike-specific TCR breadth than the vaccine recipients did. Comparable non-spike TCR breadth was observed in vaccine and placebo recipients.

The CDR3 spans 11 residues. Germline V lookup: CDR1 SGHNT, CDR2 YYREEE (reference sequence). Trimming removed 2 bases at V and 3 bases at J, with 0 bases between. Sequenced by immunoSEQ multiplex PCR; TCRdb stores in-frame clones only, minus some. Of tens of thousands of clones in the sample, approximately 77% are singletons; the top ten hold 15% to 20%. The chain is built from TRBV5-4 and TRBJ2-1; D remains unclear. The sample here was peripheral blood, taken after recovery from COVID-19. This clonotype originated in a human donor who had recovered from COVID-19. The CDR3 DNA reads as TGTGCCAGCAGCTTCTACAATGAGCAGTTCTTC. Its translation: CASSFYNEQFF. Full variable domain (missing parts from reference TRBV5-4 and TRBJ2-1): ETGVTQSPTHLIKTRGQQVTLRCSSQSGHNTVSWYQQALGQGPQFIFQYYREEENGRGNFPPRFSGLQFPNYSSELNVNALELDDSALYLCASSFYNEQFFGPGTRLTVL.